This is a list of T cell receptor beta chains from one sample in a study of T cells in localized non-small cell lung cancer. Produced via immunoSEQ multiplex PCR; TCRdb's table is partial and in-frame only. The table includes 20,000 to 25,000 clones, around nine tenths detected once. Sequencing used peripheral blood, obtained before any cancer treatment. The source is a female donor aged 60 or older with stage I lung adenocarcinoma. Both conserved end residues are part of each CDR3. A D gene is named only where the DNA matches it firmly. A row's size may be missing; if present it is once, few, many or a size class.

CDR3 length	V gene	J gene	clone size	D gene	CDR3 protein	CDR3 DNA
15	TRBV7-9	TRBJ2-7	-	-	CASSRSRDTAYEQYF	TGTGCCAGCAGCCGCAGCCGGGACACAGCCTACGAGCAGTACTTC
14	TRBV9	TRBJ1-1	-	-	CASSPGGPNTEAFF	TGTGCCAGCAGCCCCGGGGGACCTAACACTGAAGCTTTCTTT
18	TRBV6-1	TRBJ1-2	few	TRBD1	CASSEDTRGPPWNYGYTF	TGTGCCAGCAGTGAAGATACCAGGGGGCCCCCATGGAACTATGGCTACACCTTC
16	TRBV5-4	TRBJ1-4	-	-	CASSLRTGAVNEKLFF	TGTGCCAGCAGCTTGAGGACGGGGGCGGTTAATGAAAAACTGTTTTTT
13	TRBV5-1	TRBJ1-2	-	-	CASSLRSNYGYTF	TGCGCCAGCAGCTTGAGGTCTAACTATGGCTACACCTTC
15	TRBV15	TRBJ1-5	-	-	CATSRDRGTNQPQHF	TGTGCCACCAGCAGAGATCGGGGCACGAATCAGCCCCAGCATTTT
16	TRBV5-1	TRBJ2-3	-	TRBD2	CASSLIPSGGTDTQYF	TGCGCCAGCAGCTTGATCCCTAGCGGGGGCACAGATACGCAGTATTTT
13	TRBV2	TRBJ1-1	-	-	CASSEGPLGEAFF	TGTGCCAGCAGTGAAGGGCCTCTGGGGGAAGCTTTCTTT
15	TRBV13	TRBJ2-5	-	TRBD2	CASSLGAGGGETQYF	TGTGCCAGCAGCTTAGGCGCGGGAGGGGGAGAGACCCAGTACTTC
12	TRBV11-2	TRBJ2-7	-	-	CASSLDMREQYF	TGTGCCAGCAGCTTAGATATGAGGGAGCAGTACTTC
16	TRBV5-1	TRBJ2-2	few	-	CASRRTQGTDGGELFF	TGCGCCAGCAGAAGGACACAGGGAACCGACGGCGGGGAGCTGTTTTTT
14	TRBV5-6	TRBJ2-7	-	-	CASTQDRANYEQYF	TGTGCCAGCACCCAGGACAGAGCGAACTACGAGCAGTACTTC
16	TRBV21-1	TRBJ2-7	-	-	CASSNSTRGHPYEQYF	TGTGCCAGCAGCAATAGTACTAGGGGACATCCTTACGAGCAGTACTTC
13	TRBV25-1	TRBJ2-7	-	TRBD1	CASSIDWTGKQYF	TGTGCCAGCAGTATTGACTGGACAGGGAAGCAGTACTTC
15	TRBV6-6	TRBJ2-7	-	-	CASSGMGRSSYEQYF	TGTGCCAGCAGCGGGATGGGGAGAAGCTCCTACGAGCAGTACTTC
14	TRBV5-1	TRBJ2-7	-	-	CASSLLSGADEQYF	TGCGCCAGCAGCTTGCTCTCAGGGGCGGACGAGCAGTACTTC
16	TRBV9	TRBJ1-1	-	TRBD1	CASSRTGTGDYTEAFF	TGTGCCAGCAGCCGGACCGGGACAGGGGATTACACTGAAGCTTTCTTT
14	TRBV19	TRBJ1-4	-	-	CASMMGSGAEKLFF	TGTGCCAGCATGATGGGGAGTGGGGCTGAAAAACTGTTTTTT
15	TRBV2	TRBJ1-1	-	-	CASSEDRGGRREAFF	TGTGCCAGCAGTGAGGATCGGGGGGGCCGGCGTGAAGCTTTCTTT
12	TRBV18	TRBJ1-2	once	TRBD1	CASSGTVNGYTF	TGTGCCAGCTCAGGGACAGTAAATGGCTACACCTTC
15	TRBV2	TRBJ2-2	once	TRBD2	CASRTSGGNTGELFF	TGTGCCAGCAGGACTAGCGGGGGGAACACCGGGGAGCTGTTTTTT
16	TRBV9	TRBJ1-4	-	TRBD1	CASSRGTGANNEKLFF	TGTGCCAGCAGCCGCGGGACAGGGGCTAACAATGAAAAACTGTTTTTT
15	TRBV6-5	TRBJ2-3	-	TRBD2	CASSRLAGTSDTQYF	TGTGCCAGCAGCCGACTAGCGGGAACCTCAGATACGCAGTATTTT
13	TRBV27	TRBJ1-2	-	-	CASSLTATYGYTF	TGTGCCAGCAGTTTAACGGCGACATACGGCTACACCTTC
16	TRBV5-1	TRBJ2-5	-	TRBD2	CASSSTSGRAGETQYF	TGCGCCAGCAGCTCCACTAGCGGGAGGGCCGGGGAGACCCAGTACTTC
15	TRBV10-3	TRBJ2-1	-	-	CAISNSGSSYNEQFF	TGTGCCATCAGCAATTCAGGGAGCTCCTACAATGAGCAGTTCTTC
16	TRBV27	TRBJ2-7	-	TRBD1	CASILRGTGKPYEQYF	TGTGCCAGCATCCTAAGAGGGACAGGGAAACCCTACGAGCAGTACTTC
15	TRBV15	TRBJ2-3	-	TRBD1	CATSRTGEVADTQYF	TGTGCCACCAGCAGGACAGGGGAAGTTGCAGATACGCAGTATTTT
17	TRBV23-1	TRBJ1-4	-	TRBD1	CASSQTTGQGGDEKLFF	TGCGCCAGCAGTCAAACTACAGGACAGGGAGGTGATGAAAAACTGTTTTTT
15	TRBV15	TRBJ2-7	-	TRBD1	CATSGGQGRSYEQYF	TGTGCCACCAGCGGAGGACAGGGAAGGTCCTACGAGCAGTACTTC
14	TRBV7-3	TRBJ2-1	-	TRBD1	CASSLARDRDEQFF	TGTGCCAGCAGCTTAGCGCGGGACAGGGACGAGCAGTTCTTC
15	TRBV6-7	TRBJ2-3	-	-	CASSYPLPRTDTQYF	TGTGCCAGCAGTTACCCACTACCCCGCACAGATACGCAGTATTTT
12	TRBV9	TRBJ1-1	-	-	CASSARDTEAFF	TGTGCCAGCAGTGCCAGGGACACTGAAGCTTTCTTT
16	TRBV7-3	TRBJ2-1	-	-	CASSPFGRRIYNEQFF	TGTGCCAGCAGCCCGTTTGGCAGGAGAATCTACAATGAGCAGTTCTTC
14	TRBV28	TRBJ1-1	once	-	CASSLGETGTEAFF	TGTGCCAGCAGCTTAGGGGAGACCGGCACTGAAGCTTTCTTT
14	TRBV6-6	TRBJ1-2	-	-	CASSYRDGRYGYTF	TGTGCCAGCAGTTACAGGGACGGAAGATATGGCTACACCTTC
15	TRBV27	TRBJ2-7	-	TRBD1	CASTTGTGGHYEQYF	TGTGCCAGCACGACTGGGACAGGGGGGCACTACGAGCAGTACTTC
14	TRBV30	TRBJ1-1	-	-	CAWIKRGGSTEAFF	TGTGCCTGGATCAAAAGAGGGGGGAGCACTGAAGCTTTCTTT
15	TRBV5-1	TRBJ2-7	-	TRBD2	CASRGGGAGVYEQYF	TGCGCCAGCAGGGGGGGAGGAGCGGGAGTTTACGAGCAGTACTTC
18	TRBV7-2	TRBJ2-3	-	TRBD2	CASRLTSGRNRATDTQYF	TGTGCCAGCAGACTGACTAGCGGGAGGAATAGGGCCACAGATACGCAGTATTTT
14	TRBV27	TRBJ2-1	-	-	CASKGPRAYNEQFF	TGTGCCAGCAAAGGGCCGCGTGCCTACAATGAGCAGTTCTTC
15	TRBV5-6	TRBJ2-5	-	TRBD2	CASSPVAGVGETQYF	TGTGCCAGCAGCCCTGTAGCGGGAGTGGGTGAGACCCAGTACTTC
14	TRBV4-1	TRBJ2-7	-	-	CASSPYIFSYEQYF	TGCGCCAGCAGCCCCTACATCTTCTCCTACGAGCAGTACTTC
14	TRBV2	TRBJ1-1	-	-	CASTRWTENTEAFF	TGTGCCAGCACGAGGTGGACAGAGAACACTGAAGCTTTCTTT
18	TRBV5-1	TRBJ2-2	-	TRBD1	CASRWGFRDRTNTGELFF	TGCGCCAGCAGGTGGGGATTTAGGGACAGGACGAACACCGGGGAGCTGTTTTTT
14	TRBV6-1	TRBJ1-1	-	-	CASSPGQTNTEAFF	TGTGCCAGCTCCCCAGGACAGACTAACACTGAAGCTTTCTTT
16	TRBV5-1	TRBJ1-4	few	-	CASSPGTVVGHEKLFF	TGCGCCAGCAGCCCCGGGACGGTTGTAGGGCATGAAAAACTGTTTTTT
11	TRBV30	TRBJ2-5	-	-	CAWTHVETQYF	TGTGCCTGGACCCACGTGGAGACCCAGTACTTC
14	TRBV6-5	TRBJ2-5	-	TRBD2	CASSAGLDGETQYF	TGTGCCAGCAGCGCCGGACTAGACGGGGAGACCCAGTACTTC
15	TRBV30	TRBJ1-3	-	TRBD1	CAWRVQGAPGNTIYF	TGTGCCTGGAGGGTACAGGGGGCGCCTGGAAACACCATATATTTT
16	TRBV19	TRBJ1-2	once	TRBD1	CASSIGGNRGSDGYTF	TGTGCCAGTAGTATCGGGGGCAACAGGGGAAGTGATGGCTACACCTTC
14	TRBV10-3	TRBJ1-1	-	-	CAISESGQNTEAFF	TGTGCCATCAGTGAGTCAGGGCAGAACACTGAAGCTTTCTTT
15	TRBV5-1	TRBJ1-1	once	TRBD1	CASSPPIQGSTEAFF	TGCGCCAGCAGCCCCCCTATACAGGGGTCGACTGAAGCTTTCTTT
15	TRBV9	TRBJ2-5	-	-	CASSVDGDLGETQYF	TGTGCCAGCAGCGTAGATGGCGATTTGGGAGAGACCCAGTACTTC
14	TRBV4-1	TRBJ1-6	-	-	CASSQAPDNSPLHF	TGCGCCAGCAGCCAAGCGCCAGATAATTCACCCCTCCACTTT